This TCR beta chain came from a study of a mutant IDH1 vaccine in newly diagnosed glioma. Some clones are missing from TCRdb's copy, which holds only in-frame ones; the method was immunoSEQ multiplex PCR. The profile shows 70,000 to 95,000 clones, roughly 87% of them singletons. Time point specified: baseline, week 1 (first vaccination visit). This sample's treatment: pre-vaccination baseline after standard-of-care therapy. The sequence came from a middle-aged man with glioma. Some clones in this sample may be carry-over from other donors' samples. The sample consisted of PBMCs, taken from a glioma patient treated with radiotherapy, temozolomide or both.

The CDR3 loop reads CASSFRTSQETQYF. For the CDR3, the DNA is TGTGCCAGCAGCTTTCGGACTAGTCAAGAGACCCAGTACTTC. The chain joins TRBV13 to TRBJ2-5; 7 bases fit TRBD2. The CDR3 consists of 14 residues. The V and J ends lost 3 bases and 2 bases, in that order; junction bases with no gene match: 3. Germline V gene lookup returns CDR1 PRHDT and CDR2 FYEKMQ (reference sequence).